These 17 T cell receptor beta chains came from one sample sequenced in a study of cytomegalovirus exposure and HLA in healthy donors. 60 Vbeta and 13 Jbeta primers were used in PCR. TCRdb's copy holds only in-frame clones and misses some; the assay was immunoSEQ multiplex PCR. The data hold under 70,000 clones, with 70% to 90% observed a single time. Sample: PBMCs. The receptors originated from a woman under 40 in good health and CMV-seronegative.

This chain links TRBV7-2 with TRBJ2-3; 12 bases line up with TRBD2. J lost 4 bases, V lost 5 bases, and 13 bases had no gene match. The CDR3 contains 18 residues. Germline loops: CDR1 SGHTA, CDR2 FQGNSA. In DNA, the CDR3 is TGTGCCAGCAGCCGGAGAGGGTCCGGACTAGCGGGATCAGATACGCAGTATTTT. It yields the protein CASSRRGSGLAGSDTQYF.

CDR3 nucleotides: TGTGCCAGCAGCTTAGCGCGGGCTAGCGGACAGCATGAGCAGTTCTTC. It yields the protein CASSLARASGQHEQFF. The chain has TRBV7-9 and TRBJ2-1, with D perhaps TRBD2 (7 bases). The V and J ends lost 0 bases and 8 bases respectively, with 17 bases between them. The CDR3 totals 16 residues. Germline lookup yields CDR1 SEHNR and CDR2 FQNEAQ (reference sequence).

The V gene is TRBV19, the J gene TRBJ1-2; TRBD1 agrees at 9 bases. The CDR3 is 17 residues long. Unmatched junction bases numbered 9, after V lost 4 bases and J lost 0 bases. CDR1 is LNHDA, CDR2 SQIVND, per germline (reference sequence). The CDR3 loop reads CASSTRTGAKANYGYTF. The CDR3 nucleotides are TGTGCCAGTAGTACACGGACAGGGGCCAAAGCTAACTATGGCTACACCTTC.

The chain carries TRBV30 and TRBJ1-3; D might be TRBD1 (6 bases). Germline V gene data show CDR1 as GTSNPN and CDR2 as SVGIG (reference sequence). The V and J ends lost 5 bases and 2 bases respectively, with 10 bases between them. CDR3 length equals 13 residues. DNA for the CDR3: TGTGCCTGGGCAGGGGATGCTGGAAACACCATATATTTT. This gives the protein CAWAGDAGNTIYF.

Only one count was recorded for this clone. This rearrangement joins TRBV9 to TRBJ2-2, with D perhaps matching TRBD1 (5 bases). The CDR3 sequence is 13 residues long. V lost 3 bases to trimming and J lost 4 bases, with 7 bases between them. Germline assignment: CDR1 SGDLS and CDR2 YYNGEE. In nucleotides, the CDR3 is TGTGCCAGCAGCGCGACAGTCACCGGGGAGCTGTTTTTT. Translated: CASSATVTGELFF. The full variable domain, completed using reference TRBV9 and TRBJ2-2, is DSGVTQTPKHLITATGQRVTLRCSPRSGDLSVYWYQQSLDQGLQFLIQYYNGEERAKGNILERFSAQQFPDLHSELNLSSLELGDSALYFCASSATVTGELFFGEGSRLTVL.

J is TRBJ2-3 and V is TRBV28; 7 nucleotides line up with TRBD2. CDR1 and CDR2 (germline): MDHEN, SYDVKM. The CDR3 is 16 amino acids. V trimming: 7 bases; J trimming: 2 bases; junction bases outside the gene matches: 12. CDR3 protein: CASTYSGGTTTDTQYF. CDR3 nucleotides: TGTGCCAGCACCTATTCCGGAGGGACTACCACAGATACGCAGTATTTT.

The chain joins TRBV6-5 to TRBJ2-5, with 8 bases matching TRBD2. The better agreement between TRBJ2-7 and the DNA end casts doubt on the J call. The length of the CDR3 is 14 residues. Germline lookup yields CDR1 MNHEY and CDR2 SVGAGI. CDR3 DNA sequence: TGTGCCAGCAGTGGCAAAGCGGGAGTCTACGAGCAGTACTTC. Amino acid sequence: CASSGKAGVYEQYF.

The gene calls are TRBV10-2 and TRBJ2-2; TRBD1 agrees at 8 bases. J lost 3 bases, V lost 3 bases, and 3 bases had no gene match. The length of the CDR3 is 15 residues. Germline V gene data show CDR1 as WSHSY and CDR2 as SAAADI. The CDR3 nucleotides are TGCGCCAGCAGTGACAGGGGGCTAGACACCGGGGAGCTGTTTTTT. Its protein product is CASSDRGLDTGELFF.

This clone was picked up one time. The J gene is TRBJ2-5, the V gene TRBV14; tentative D call: TRBD2 (5 bases). The CDR3 loop spans 13 amino acids. Trimming shortened V by 3 bases and J by 7 bases, and 12 bases separated the two germline ends. Germline CDR1 and CDR2: SGHDN and FVKESK. For the CDR3, the DNA is TGTGCCAGCAGCCAGACACTAGAGGGGACCCAGTACTTC. Translated: CASSQTLEGTQYF. Complete variable domain (other parts from reference TRBV14 and TRBJ2-5): EAGVTQFPSHSVIEKGQTVTLRCDPISGHDNLYWYRRVMGKEIKFLLHFVKESKQDESGMPNNRFLAERTGGTYSTLKVQPAELEDSGVYFCASSQTLEGTQYFGPGTRLLVL.

The table lists this clone with a count of one. V is TRBV19 and J is TRBJ1-2; D might be TRBD1 (6 bases). The CDR3 is 14 amino acids. Trimming shortened V by 6 bases and J by 8 bases, and 19 bases separated the two germline ends. In germline, CDR1 is LNHDA, CDR2 SQIVND (reference sequence). The CDR3 DNA sequence: TGTGCCAGTAGCCGATTACTAGGGGGTCGAGGCTACACCTTC. Translating gives CASSRLLGGRGYTF. Full variable domain (rest looked up from reference TRBV19 and TRBJ1-2): DGGITQSPKYLFRKEGQNVTLSCEQNLNHDAMYWYRQDPGQGLRLIYYSQIVNDFQKGDIAEGYSVSREKKESFPLTVTSAQKNPTAFYLCASSRLLGGRGYTFGSGTRLTVV.

The gene calls are TRBV28 and TRBJ2-7; tentatively, D is TRBD2 (5 bases). The V gene's germline CDR1 is MDHEN and CDR2 SYDVKM. This CDR3 has 15 residues. V lost 7 bases and J lost 11, with 27 bases in between. CDR3 sequence: CASNGGTAGPLDKYF. The CDR3 DNA reads as TGTGCCAGCAATGGAGGAACGGCCGGGCCTTTAGATAAGTACTTC.

The chain uses TRBV9 and TRBJ2-4, with D hard to call. Germline V gene sequence: CDR1 SGDLS, CDR2 YYNGEE. The length of the CDR3 is 14 residues. With 3 bases removed from V and 0 bases from J, the gap between germline ends came to 7 bases. The CDR3 reads CASSGQVAKNIQYF. The DNA for the CDR3 is TGTGCCAGCAGCGGACAAGTAGCCAAAAACATTCAGTACTTC.

The V call is TRBV5-1, the J call TRBJ1-2; TRBD1 aligns across 7 bases. The length of the CDR3 is 15 residues. The V and J ends lost 2 bases and 7 bases, in that order; junction bases with no gene match: 11. Germline lookup yields CDR1 SGHRS and CDR2 YFSETQ. The CDR3 DNA reads TGCGCCAGCAGCTTTGTCCGGGACAGCGATCGTGGCTACACCTTC. Protein sequence: CASSFVRDSDRGYTF. The variable domain in full, completed from reference TRBV5-1 and TRBJ1-2, reads KAGVTQTPRYLIKTRGQQVTLSCSPISGHRSVSWYQQTPGQGLQFLFEYFSETQRNKGNFPGRFSGRQFSNSRSEMNVSTLELGDSALYLCASSFVRDSDRGYTFGSGTRLTVV.

The chain employs TRBV6-1 and TRBJ1-5; TRBD1 might be the D (6 bases). The germline V gene has CDR1 MNHNS and CDR2 SASEGT. This CDR3 has 13 amino acids. The germline V and J ends were trimmed by 7 bases and 4 bases, with 11 bases remaining between them. The CDR3 sequence is CASTPRGNQPQHF. DNA of the CDR3: TGTGCCAGCACACCCAGGGGAAATCAGCCCCAGCATTTT.

As to this clone: The junction departs from germline at one end; a sequencing error may be responsible. J is TRBJ1-2 and V is TRBV7-9; 8 nucleotides align to TRBD1. Germline V lookup: CDR1 SEHNR, CDR2 FQNEAQ (reference sequence). This CDR3 contains 13 residues. The CDR3 region has the DNA TGTTCCAGCAGCCCTGACAGGGGCTATGGCTACACCTTC. Amino acid sequence: CSSSPDRGYGYTF.

V and J are TRBV9 and TRBJ2-1; 10 positions agree with TRBD2. The CDR3 extends over 16 amino acids. V trimming: 0 bases; J trimming: 7 bases; junction bases outside the gene matches: 7. Germline loops: CDR1 SGDLS, CDR2 YYNGEE. CDR3 sequence (DNA): TGTGCCAGCAGCGTAGCGGTGACTAGCGGGTTGAATGAGCAGTTCTTC. Translation gives CASSVAVTSGLNEQFF.

The chain carries TRBV5-6 and TRBJ1-4; the D is unclear. The CDR3 is 13 amino acids. V lost 0 bases, J lost 9 bases, and 9 bases lay in between. In germline, CDR1 is SGHDT, CDR2 YYEEEE. CDR3 bases: TGTGCCAGCAGCTTGGGCTCCAGGAAAAAACTGTTTTTT. Residues: CASSLGSRKKLFF.